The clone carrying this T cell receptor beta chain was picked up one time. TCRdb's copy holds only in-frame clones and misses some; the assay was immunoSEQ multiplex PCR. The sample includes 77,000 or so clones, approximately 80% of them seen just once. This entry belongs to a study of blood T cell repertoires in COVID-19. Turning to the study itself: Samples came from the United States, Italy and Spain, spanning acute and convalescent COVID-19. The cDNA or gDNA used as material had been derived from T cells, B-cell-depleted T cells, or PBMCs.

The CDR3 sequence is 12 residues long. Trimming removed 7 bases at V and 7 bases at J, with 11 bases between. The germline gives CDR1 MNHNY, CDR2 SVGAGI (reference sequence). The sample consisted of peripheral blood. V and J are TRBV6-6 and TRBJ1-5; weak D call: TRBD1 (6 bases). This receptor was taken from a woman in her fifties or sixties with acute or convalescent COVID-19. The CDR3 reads CASKGGEQPQHF. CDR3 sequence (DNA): TGTGCCAGCAAGGGGGGGGAGCAGCCCCAGCATTTT.